This T cell receptor (beta chain) was retrieved from a study of T cells after yellow fever vaccination. The CDR3 totals 13 residues. The V end lost 6 bases, the J end lost 0 bases, and 8 bases lay between the germline ends. In germline, CDR1 is DFQATT, CDR2 SNEGSKA (reference sequence). This clonotype came up many times. UMIs and a universal primer site were added when TCR cDNA was made by 5'RACE template switching. Via MiXCR, TCRdb re-called the 5' RACE reads, giving one row per CDR3 protein. The sample lists about 250,000 distinct CDR3 sequences; roughly 3.5% were seen once. The source is a man younger than 35 who received the YFV17D yellow fever vaccine. This specimen consisted of PBMCs, obtained 15 days after the yellow fever booster vaccination. This chain joins TRBV20-1 and TRBJ2-2, with D hard to call. Here the CDR3 reads CSAAGSNTGELFF. In DNA, the CDR3 is TGCAGTGCGGCCGGTTCGAACACCGGGGAGCTGTTTTTT.